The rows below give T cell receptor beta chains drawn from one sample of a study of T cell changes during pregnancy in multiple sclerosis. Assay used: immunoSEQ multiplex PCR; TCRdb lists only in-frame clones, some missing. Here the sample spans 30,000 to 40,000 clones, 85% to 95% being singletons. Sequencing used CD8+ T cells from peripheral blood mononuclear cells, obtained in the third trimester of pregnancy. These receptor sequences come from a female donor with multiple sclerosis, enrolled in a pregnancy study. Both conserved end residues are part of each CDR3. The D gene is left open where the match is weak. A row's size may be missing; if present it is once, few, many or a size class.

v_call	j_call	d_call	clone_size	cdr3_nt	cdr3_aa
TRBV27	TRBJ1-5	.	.	TGTGCCAGCAAAATACAGGGAAGCAATCAGCCCCAGCATTTT	CASKIQGSNQPQHF
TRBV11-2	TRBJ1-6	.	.	TGTGCCAGCAGCTTGGGGGCGGATTCACCCCTCCACTTT	CASSLGADSPLHF
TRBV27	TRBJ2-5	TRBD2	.	TGTGCCAGCAGTTTAACCATAGCGGGGGGGGCGTACCAAGAGACCCAGTACTTC	CASSLTIAGGAYQETQYF
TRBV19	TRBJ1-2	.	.	TGTGCCAGTAGTACTACCGACCCCGGCGTGAGGGTCGGTGGCTACACCTTC	CASSTTDPGVRVGGYTF
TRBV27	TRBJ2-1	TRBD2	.	TGTGCCACTACCCCGGGACTAGACTACAATGAGCAGTTCTTC	CATTPGLDYNEQFF
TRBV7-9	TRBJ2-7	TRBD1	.	TGTGCCAGCAGCTCCGGGACAGGGGCTTCCTCCTACGAGCAGTACTTC	CASSSGTGASSYEQYF
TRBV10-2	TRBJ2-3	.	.	TGCGCCAGCAGTGAGACCGGGACTAGCACAGATACGCAGTATTTT	CASSETGTSTDTQYF
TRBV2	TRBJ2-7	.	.	TGTGCCAGCAGTGTAGCGGCAGATACAGCCTACGAGCAGTACTTC	CASSVAADTAYEQYF
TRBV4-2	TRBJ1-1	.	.	TGTGCCAGCAGCCAAGCAAGTGGGGGCCGGCCTGAAGCTTTCTTT	CASSQASGGRPEAFF
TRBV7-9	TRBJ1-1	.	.	TGTGCCAGCAGTTTGTTAAAGGGCAGGGACACTGAAGCTTTCTTT	CASSLLKGRDTEAFF
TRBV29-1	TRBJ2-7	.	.	TGCAGCGTTGGAACCGCCGGCAGGAAGTACGAGCAGTACTTC	CSVGTAGRKYEQYF
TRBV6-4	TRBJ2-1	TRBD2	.	TGTGCCAGCAGTGAGTTTGAGACTAGCGAATTAGATGAGCAGTTCTTC	CASSEFETSELDEQFF
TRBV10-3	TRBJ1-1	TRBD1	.	TGTGCCATCAGTGAGCCGGAGGGGGCTGGGAACACTGAAGCTTTCTTT	CAISEPEGAGNTEAFF
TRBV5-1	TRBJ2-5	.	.	TGCGCCAGCAGCCTCCTTCTAGCCACCCAAGAGACCCAGTACTTC	CASSLLLATQETQYF
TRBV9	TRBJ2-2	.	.	TGTGCCAGCAGCGTCTTACAAACCGGGGAGCTGTTTTTT	CASSVLQTGELFF
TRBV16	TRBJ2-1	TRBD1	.	TGTGCCAGCAGTCAATGGGACAGGGCGGACAATGAGCAGTTCTTC	CASSQWDRADNEQFF
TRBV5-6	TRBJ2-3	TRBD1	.	TGTGCCAGCAGCACGAGACAGGGTCCAGATACGCAGTATTTT	CASSTRQGPDTQYF
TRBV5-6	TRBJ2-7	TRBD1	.	TGTGCCAGCAGCCAAGCGGGACAGGGCTCCTACGAGCAGTACTTC	CASSQAGQGSYEQYF
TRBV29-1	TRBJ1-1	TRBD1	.	TGCAGCAGCGCGGACAGGAGAAACACTGAAGCTTTCTTT	CSSADRRNTEAFF
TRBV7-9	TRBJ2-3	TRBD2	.	TGTGCCAGCACCCACCTCATCGCGGGGGGGCCGACAGATACGCAGTATTTT	CASTHLIAGGPTDTQYF
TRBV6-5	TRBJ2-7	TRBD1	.	TGTGCCAGCAGCCCCGGACAGGCGCTCTCCTACGAGCAGTACTTC	CASSPGQALSYEQYF
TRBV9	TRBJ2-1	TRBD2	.	TGTGCCAGCAGCCAGTACGGGGGGTCTAATGAGCAGTTCTTC	CASSQYGGSNEQFF
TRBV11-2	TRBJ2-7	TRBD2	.	TGTGCCAGCAGCCAGGGAGGGGCTGGCGAGCAGTACTTC	CASSQGGAGEQYF
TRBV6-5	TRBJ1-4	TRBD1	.	TGTGCCAGCAGTTACGGGCAGGGGGACGAAAAACTGTTTTTT	CASSYGQGDEKLFF
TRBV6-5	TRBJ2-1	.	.	TGTGCCAGCAGCTCGGTAGCGTCCAATGAGCAGTTCTTC	CASSSVASNEQFF
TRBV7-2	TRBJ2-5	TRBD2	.	TGTGCCAGCAGCTTAGGGGTTGTGCGGGGGGGCCCCGAGACCCAGTACTTC	CASSLGVVRGGPETQYF
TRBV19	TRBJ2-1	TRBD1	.	TGTGCCAGTGGCCGACAGGGAAATTACAATGAGCAGTTCTTC	CASGRQGNYNEQFF
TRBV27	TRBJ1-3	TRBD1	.	TGTGCCAGCAGTCCCGGGACAGCCAGTGGAAACACCATATATTTT	CASSPGTASGNTIYF
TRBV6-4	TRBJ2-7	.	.	TGTGCCAGCATTACAGGGAATGGTACCTACGAGCAGTACTTC	CASITGNGTYEQYF
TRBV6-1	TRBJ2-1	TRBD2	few	TGTGCCAGCAGTACGGGCGGGGGGGCCTACAATGAGCAGTTCTTC	CASSTGGGAYNEQFF
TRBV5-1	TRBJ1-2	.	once	TGCGCCAGCAGCTCCTGGGGGAGGGACCCCCGCACAGGCTACACCTTC	CASSSWGRDPRTGYTF
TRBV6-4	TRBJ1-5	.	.	TGTGCCAGCAGTGAGTACGGGGAGGATCAGCCCCAGCATTTT	CASSEYGEDQPQHF
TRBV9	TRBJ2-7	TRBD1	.	TGTGCCAGCAGCCCGGAGGGACAGGGGTGGGGGGAGCAGTACTTC	CASSPEGQGWGEQYF
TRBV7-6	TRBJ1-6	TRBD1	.	TGTGCCAGCAGCTTAGAAGGGGGCCTGAATTCACCCCTCCACTTT	CASSLEGGLNSPLHF
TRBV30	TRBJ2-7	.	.	TGTGCCTGGAGTACCGGGAACTACGAGCAGTACTTC	CAWSTGNYEQYF
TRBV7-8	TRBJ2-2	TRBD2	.	TGTGCCAGCAGCGGTGGACTAGCGGCCGTCACCGGGGAGCTGTTTTTT	CASSGGLAAVTGELFF
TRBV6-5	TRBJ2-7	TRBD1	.	TGTGCCAGCAGGTGGGGGACAGGGGGCGTCGACGAGCAGTACTTC	CASRWGTGGVDEQYF
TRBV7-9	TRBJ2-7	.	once	TGTGCCAGCAGCTCTACCTCCGGTCGGGCGGGGCGGCCGGCCTACGAGCAGTACTTC	CASSSTSGRAGRPAYEQYF
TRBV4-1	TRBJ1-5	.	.	TGCGCCAGCAGCCAAGATCAGGGTCAGCCCCAGCATTTT	CASSQDQGQPQHF
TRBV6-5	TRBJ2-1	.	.	TGTGCCAGCAGTTACGCCCCCGCGGGTTCCTACAATGAGCAGTTCTTC	CASSYAPAGSYNEQFF
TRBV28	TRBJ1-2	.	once	TGTGCCAGCAGTTTAATTCGGCTGGACACTAACTATGGCTACACCTTC	CASSLIRLDTNYGYTF
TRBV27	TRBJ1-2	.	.	TGTGCCAGCAGTTTTAGTACAGAACATAACTATGGCTACACCTTC	CASSFSTEHNYGYTF
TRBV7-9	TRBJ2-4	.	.	TGTGCCAGCAGCTCCGACCCGGCTCCAGGGAACATTCAGTACTTC	CASSSDPAPGNIQYF
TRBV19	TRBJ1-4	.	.	TGTGCCAGTAGTTACGGACAGCTGTTTTTT	CASSYGQLFF
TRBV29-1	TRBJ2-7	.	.	TGCAGCGTTGAAGGCAGGGCGTCCTACGAGCAGTACTTC	CSVEGRASYEQYF
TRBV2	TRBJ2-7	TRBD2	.	TGTGCCAGCAGTCCACCCTGGGGGGGACGGCAGTACTTC	CASSPPWGGRQYF
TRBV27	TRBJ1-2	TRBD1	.	TGTGCCAGCAGTCCAGAAGGACAGGGGGGTGGCTATGGCTACACCTTC	CASSPEGQGGGYGYTF
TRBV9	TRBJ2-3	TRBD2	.	TGTGCCAGCAGCGCCTCCTTAGGTACGGGCGGGGGGGCCCTCACAGATACGCAGTATTTT	CASSASLGTGGGALTDTQYF
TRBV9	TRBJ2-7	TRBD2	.	TGTGCCAGCAGCGGGACTAGCGGGGGGGCCGGGGAGCAGTACTTC	CASSGTSGGAGEQYF
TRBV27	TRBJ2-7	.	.	TGTGCCAGCAGTGTCCGCCCCTCGGGGGAGCAGTACTTC	CASSVRPSGEQYF
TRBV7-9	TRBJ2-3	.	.	TGTGCCGGTAGCCCGAGCACAGATACGCAGTATTTT	CAGSPSTDTQYF
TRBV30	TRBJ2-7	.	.	TGTGCCTGGAGTGTACCATCCGACAGAACCTACGAGCAGTACTTC	CAWSVPSDRTYEQYF
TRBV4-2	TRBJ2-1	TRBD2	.	TGTGCCAGCAGCCACCCCGGACTAGCGGGGGGGAATGAGCAGTTCTTC	CASSHPGLAGGNEQFF
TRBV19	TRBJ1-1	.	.	TGTGCCAGTAGTATCACGGGGGGCCGCACTGAAGCTTTCTTT	CASSITGGRTEAFF
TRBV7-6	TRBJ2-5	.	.	TGTGCCAGCAGCTGGGGCCAGGGAGAGACCCAGTACTTC	CASSWGQGETQYF
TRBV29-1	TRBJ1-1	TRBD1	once	TGCAGCGTTGTTAGGGCGCAGGGGGTGAATGAAGCTTTCTTT	CSVVRAQGVNEAFF
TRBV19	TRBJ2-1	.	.	TGTGCCAGTAGCCTTGGGCGGGTGCAGTTCTTC	CASSLGRVQFF
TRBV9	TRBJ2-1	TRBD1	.	TGTGCCAGCAGCAGGGAATCTCAGGGGGCGGTCGATGAGCAGTTCTTC	CASSRESQGAVDEQFF
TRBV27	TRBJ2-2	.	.	TGTGCCAGCACCTATCTGGGCGACCTCAACACCGGGGAGCTGTTTTTT	CASTYLGDLNTGELFF
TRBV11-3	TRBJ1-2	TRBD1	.	TGTGCCAGCAGCTTAGGTACAGGGGCTGGCTACACCTTC	CASSLGTGAGYTF